Following are 15 T cell receptor beta chains from one sample sequenced in a study of shared clonotypes between healthy human individuals. Method: immunoSEQ multiplex PCR; TCRdb's copy keeps in-frame clones and lacks some. The sample yields around 600,000 clones, more than 95% seen once. The source material was naive CD4+ T cells sorted from blood. As for subset: CD45RA+ positively selected. The source of these receptors is a woman aged 25 to 39 in good health.

V gene TRBV5-1 combines with J gene TRBJ2-5; 9 bases match TRBD1. V lost 4 bases to trimming and J lost 5 bases; unmatched junction nucleotides: 6. The germline CDR1 and CDR2 sequences are SGHRS and YFSETQ. There are 14 residues in the CDR3. CDR3 protein: CASSQGTGSETQYF. CDR3 nucleotide sequence: TGCGCCAGCAGCCAAGGGACAGGGAGTGAGACCCAGTACTTC.

The chain joins TRBV18 to TRBJ2-7; a weak D match, TRBD1 (6 bases). V lost 1 base and J lost 5, with 12 bases in between. There are 14 residues in the CDR3. In germline, CDR1 is KGHSH, CDR2 LQKENI. Here the CDR3 DNA reads TGTGCCAGCTCACCACAGGGGGAGCTGAACGAGCAGTACTTC. It specifies CASSPQGELNEQYF.

The rearrangement uses TRBV5-6 and TRBJ2-3; D ambiguous. Trimming removed 0 bases from V and 3 bases from J, with 5 bases in between. The CDR3 runs 13 residues. Germline V gene lookup returns CDR1 SGHDT and CDR2 YYEEEE. DNA for the CDR3: TGTGCCAGCAGCTTGGAGTCGACAGATACGCAGTATTTT. Its protein product is CASSLESTDTQYF.

The chain has TRBV11-2 and TRBJ2-7; D remains unclear. Germline loops: CDR1 SGHAT, CDR2 FQNNGV. Trimming pared 4 bases from V and 2 bases from J, leaving 9 bases between. The CDR3 is 13 residues long. The CDR3 here is CASSSIGPYEQYF. The CDR3 region has the DNA TGTGCCAGCAGCTCTATTGGTCCCTACGAGCAGTACTTC.

V is TRBV7-2 and J is TRBJ2-3, with a possible D match to TRBD1 (5 bases). Trimming took 2 bases from V and 7 from J, leaving 7 bases between them. The length of the CDR3 is 12 residues. Germline CDR1 is SGHTA and CDR2 is FQGNSA. The CDR3 DNA follows: TGTGCCAGCAGCTTACAGGGAAATACGCAGTATTTT. This sequence encodes CASSLQGNTQYF.

V gene TRBV7-3 combines with J gene TRBJ2-6; 10 bases map to TRBD2. The germline gives CDR1 SGHTA, CDR2 FQGTGA. The CDR3 has 18 residues. Losses at the gene ends were 5 bases for V and 4 bases for J; bases not matched to a gene: 11. The chain's CDR3 is CASSLGLAGVVGANVLTF. The CDR3 nucleotides read TGTGCCAGCAGCCTAGGGCTAGCGGGAGTAGTAGGGGCCAACGTCCTGACTTTC.

The V call is TRBV18, the J call TRBJ1-2; 9 bases match TRBD1. CDR3 length equals 15 residues. Trimming cost V 6 bases and J 3 bases; bases outside gene matches: 8. CDR1 KGHSH and CDR2 LQKENI come from the germline V gene. CDR3 in DNA: TGTGCCAGCTCCCCGGGACAGGGTTTTGACTATGGCTACACCTTC. Translated, it gives CASSPGQGFDYGYTF.

V is TRBV6-1 and J is TRBJ2-6; D call uncertain. V was trimmed by 4 bases and J by 12 bases, leaving 4 bases between them. Germline V gene data show CDR1 as MNHNS and CDR2 as SASEGT. There are 10 residues in the CDR3. The CDR3 coding sequence is TGTGCCAGCAGTGTTACCGTCCTGACTTTC. Its translation is CASSVTVLTF.

The rearrangement joins TRBV27 to TRBJ1-4; tentatively, D is TRBD1 (5 bases). CDR1 is MNHEY and CDR2 is SMNVEV in the germline V gene (reference sequence). This CDR3 region has 14 residues. Trimming shortened V by 2 bases and J by 8 bases, and 12 bases separated the two germline ends. The CDR3 region is CASSLGTLGEKLFF. The CDR3 DNA sequence: TGTGCCAGCAGTTTAGGGACCCTGGGGGAAAAACTGTTTTTT.

The genes are TRBV5-8 and TRBJ2-1, with a possible D match to TRBD2 (5 bases). Trimming took 6 bases from V and 0 from J, leaving 13 bases between them. The CDR3 covers 15 residues. Germline assignment: CDR1 SGHTS and CDR2 YDEGEE. The CDR3 DNA reads as TGTGCCAGCAACGTTCAGAGGGCCTCCTACAATGAGCAGTTCTTC. Its protein product is CASNVQRASYNEQFF.

The J gene is TRBJ2-7, the V gene TRBV5-1; D unresolved. Germline V CDR1 and CDR2: SGHRS, YFSETQ. V lost 1 base, J lost 6 bases, and 14 bases lay in between. The CDR3 has 14 residues. The CDR3 reads CASSLLAMGSEQYF. Here the CDR3 DNA reads TGCGCCAGCAGCTTGCTCGCCATGGGGTCCGAGCAGTACTTC.

The rearrangement joins TRBV2 to TRBJ1-2, with D possibly TRBD1 on 5 matching bases. Germline V gene sequence: CDR1 SNHLY, CDR2 FYNNEI. This CDR3 spans 16 amino acids. Trimming took off 3 bases at V and 12 bases at J, with 26 bases between the two ends. CDR3 region: CASSDDQGRIPSGDTF. In DNA form, the CDR3 reads TGTGCCAGCAGTGATGATCAGGGCCGAATCCCCTCTGGTGACACCTTC.

The J gene is TRBJ1-6, the V gene TRBV6-1, with 11 bases identical to TRBD1. CDR1 and CDR2 (germline): MNHNS, SASEGT. V gave up 6 bases and J gave up 13 bases; unmatched junction bases: 5. The CDR3 consists of 13 residues. CDR3 protein: CASRGQGAGPLHF. The DNA of the CDR3 is TGTGCCAGCAGAGGACAGGGGGCCGGGCCCCTCCACTTT.

This chain joins TRBV5-1 and TRBJ2-7; 9 bases map to TRBD1. V lost 2 bases and J lost 6; bases outside the gene matches: 6. The CDR3 contains 14 residues. Germline loops: CDR1 SGHRS, CDR2 YFSETQ. The CDR3 coding sequence is TGCGCCAGCAGCTTTTCACAGGGGGCGACCGAGCAGTACTTC. As protein: CASSFSQGATEQYF.

The chain joins TRBV5-1 to TRBJ2-3; TRBD2 aligns across 11 bases. The CDR3 is 17 amino acids. V lost 0 bases to trimming and J lost 2 bases; unmatched junction nucleotides: 5. Germline-derived CDR1 and CDR2 are SGHRS and YFSETQ. CDR3: CASSLVPTSGTTDTQYF. The CDR3 DNA reads as TGCGCCAGCAGCTTGGTTCCGACTAGCGGGACCACAGATACGCAGTATTTT.